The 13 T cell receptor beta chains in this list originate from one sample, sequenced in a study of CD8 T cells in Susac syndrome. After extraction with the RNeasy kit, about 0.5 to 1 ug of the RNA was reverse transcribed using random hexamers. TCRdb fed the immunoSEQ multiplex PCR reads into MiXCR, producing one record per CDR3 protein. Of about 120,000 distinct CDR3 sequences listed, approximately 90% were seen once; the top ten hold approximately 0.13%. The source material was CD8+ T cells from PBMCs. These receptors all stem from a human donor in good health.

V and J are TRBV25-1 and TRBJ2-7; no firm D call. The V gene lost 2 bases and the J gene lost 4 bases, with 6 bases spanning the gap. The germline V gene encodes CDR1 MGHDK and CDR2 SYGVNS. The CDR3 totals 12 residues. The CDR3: CASSEQVYEQYF. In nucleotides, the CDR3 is TGTGCCAGCAGTGAACAGGTTTACGAGCAGTACTTC.

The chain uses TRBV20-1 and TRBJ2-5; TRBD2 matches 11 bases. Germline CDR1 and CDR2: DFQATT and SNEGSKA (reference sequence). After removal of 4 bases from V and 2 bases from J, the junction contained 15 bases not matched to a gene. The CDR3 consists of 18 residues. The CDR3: CSAIPRASGRTLQETQYF. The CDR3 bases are TGCAGTGCTATCCCGAGGGCTAGCGGGAGGACCTTACAAGAGACCCAGTACTTC.

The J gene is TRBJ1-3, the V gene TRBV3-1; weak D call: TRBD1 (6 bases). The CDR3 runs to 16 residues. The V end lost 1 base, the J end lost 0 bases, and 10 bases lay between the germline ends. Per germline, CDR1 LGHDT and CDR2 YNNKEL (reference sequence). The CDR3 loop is CASSQGQALSGNTIYF. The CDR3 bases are TGTGCCAGCAGCCAAGGACAGGCGCTCTCTGGAAACACCATATATTTT.

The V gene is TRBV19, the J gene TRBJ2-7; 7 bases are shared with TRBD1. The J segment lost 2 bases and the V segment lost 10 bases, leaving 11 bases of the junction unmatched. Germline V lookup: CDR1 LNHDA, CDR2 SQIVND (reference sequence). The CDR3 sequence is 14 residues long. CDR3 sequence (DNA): TGTGCCACCGCCCCGAGACAGGGAACCTACGAGCAGTACTTC. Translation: CATAPRQGTYEQYF.

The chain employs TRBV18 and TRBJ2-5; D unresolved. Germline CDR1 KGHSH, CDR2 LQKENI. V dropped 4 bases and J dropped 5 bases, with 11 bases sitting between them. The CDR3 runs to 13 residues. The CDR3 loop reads CASSQNGGETQYF. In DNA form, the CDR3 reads TGTGCCAGCTCACAAAACGGTGGGGAGACCCAGTACTTC.

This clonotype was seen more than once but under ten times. CDR3 residues: CASSLGSGQETQYF. The CDR3 nucleotides read TGTGCCAGCAGCTTAGGGTCGGGCCAAGAGACCCAGTACTTC. The rearrangement joins TRBV7-9 to TRBJ2-5, with unresolved D. CDR1 is SEHNR and CDR2 is FQNEAQ in the germline V gene (reference sequence). The CDR3 extends over 14 amino acids. Deletions cut 1 base from V and 1 base from J, with 7 bases between.

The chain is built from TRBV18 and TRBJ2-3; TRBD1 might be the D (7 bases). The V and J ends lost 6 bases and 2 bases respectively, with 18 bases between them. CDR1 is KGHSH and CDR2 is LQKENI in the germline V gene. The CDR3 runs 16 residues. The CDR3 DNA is TGTGCCAGCTCCCGGACTACAGGGGTTAACACAGATACGCAGTATTTT. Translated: CASSRTTGVNTDTQYF.

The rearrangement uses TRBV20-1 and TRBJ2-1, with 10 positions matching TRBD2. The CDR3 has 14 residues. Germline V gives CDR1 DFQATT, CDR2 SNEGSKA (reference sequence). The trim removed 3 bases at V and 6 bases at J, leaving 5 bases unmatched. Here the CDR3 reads CSARPGLAINEQFF. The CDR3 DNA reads TGCAGTGCTAGGCCGGGACTAGCGATCAATGAGCAGTTCTTC.

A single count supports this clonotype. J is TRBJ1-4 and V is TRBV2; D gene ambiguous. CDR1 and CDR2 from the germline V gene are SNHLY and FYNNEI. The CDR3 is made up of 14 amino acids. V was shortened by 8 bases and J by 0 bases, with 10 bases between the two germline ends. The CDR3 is CASRRSATNEKLFF. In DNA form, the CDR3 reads TGTGCCAGCCGACGCTCTGCAACTAATGAAAAACTGTTTTTT.

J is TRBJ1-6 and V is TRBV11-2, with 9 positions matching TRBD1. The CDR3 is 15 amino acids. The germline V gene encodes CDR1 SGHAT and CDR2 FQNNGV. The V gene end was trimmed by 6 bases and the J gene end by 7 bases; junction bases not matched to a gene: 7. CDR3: CASRREDRGNSPLHF. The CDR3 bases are TGTGCCAGCAGGAGAGAGGACAGGGGCAATTCACCCCTCCACTTT. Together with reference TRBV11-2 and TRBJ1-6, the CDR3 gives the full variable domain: EAGVAQSPRYKIIEKRQSVAFWCNPISGHATLYWYQQILGQGPKLLIQFQNNGVVDDSQLPKDRFSAERLKGVDSTLKIQPAKLEDSAVYLCASRREDRGNSPLHFGNGTRLTVT.

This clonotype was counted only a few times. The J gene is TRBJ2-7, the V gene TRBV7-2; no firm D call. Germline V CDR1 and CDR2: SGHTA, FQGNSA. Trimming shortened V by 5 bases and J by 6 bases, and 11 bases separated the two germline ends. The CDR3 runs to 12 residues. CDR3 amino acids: CASSPGVGEQYF. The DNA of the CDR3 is TGTGCCAGCAGCCCAGGAGTGGGCGAGCAGTACTTC.

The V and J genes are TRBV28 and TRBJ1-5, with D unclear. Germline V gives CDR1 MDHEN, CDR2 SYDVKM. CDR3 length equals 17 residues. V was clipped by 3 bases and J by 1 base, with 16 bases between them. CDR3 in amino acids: CASSFKEGLGSNQPQHF. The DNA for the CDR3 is TGTGCCAGCAGTTTTAAGGAGGGTTTGGGAAGCAATCAGCCCCAGCATTTT.

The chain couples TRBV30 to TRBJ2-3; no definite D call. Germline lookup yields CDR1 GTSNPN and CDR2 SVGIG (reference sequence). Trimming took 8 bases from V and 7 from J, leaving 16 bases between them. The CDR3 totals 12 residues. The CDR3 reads CARLKPPYTQYF. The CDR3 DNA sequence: TGTGCCCGGCTGAAACCTCCCTATACGCAGTATTTT. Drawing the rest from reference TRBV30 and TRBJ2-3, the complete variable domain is SQTIHQWPATLVQPVGSPLSLECTVEGTSNPNLYWYRQAAGRGLQLLFYSVGIGQISSEVPQNLSASRPQDRQFILSSKKLLLSDSGFYLCARLKPPYTQYFGPGTRLTVL.